The text below deals with one T cell receptor beta chain. The antigen remains undetermined. The data originate from a study of shared clonotypes between healthy human individuals. This CDR3 region has 15 residues. Germline-derived CDR1 and CDR2 are MDHEN and SYDVKM. The V end was cut by 6 bases, the J end by 1 base, with 13 bases between. Partitioning of CD4+ cells yielded a CD45RA+ naive subset and a CD45RA-negative memory subset. Notes on the study in general: Sharing across a few donors was seen in around 5% of naive CD4 clonotypes.

Researchers ran the assay at a deep level. The repertoire was sequenced with immunoSEQ multiplex PCR; TCRdb's copy has only in-frame clones and lacks some. The sample consists of about 1.1 million clones, 70% to 80% of them appearing once. The material sequenced was memory CD4+ T cells from PBMCs. Subset denoted: CD45RA-negative fraction. The V and J genes are TRBV28 and TRBJ1-3, with D perhaps TRBD1 (5 bases). This sequence originates from a man aged 18 to 30 in good health. Some clones in this sample may be carry-over from other donors' samples. The CDR3 here is CASRRGGTSGNTIYF. CDR3 in DNA: TGTGCCAGCAGACGGGGAGGGACGTCTGGAAACACCATATATTTT.